The 25 T cell receptor beta chains reported below all come from one sample, sequenced in a study of blood T cell repertoires in COVID-19. Sequenced by immunoSEQ multiplex PCR; TCRdb stores in-frame clones only, minus some. Seen here are about 200,000 clones, 70% to 90% observed once, and the top ten hold about 0.81%. Sequencing was carried out using peripheral blood. Receptor source: a woman aged 65 to 85 with acute or convalescent COVID-19.

This clone was counted once. The chain employs TRBV2 and TRBJ1-4; 12 bases fit TRBD1. With V trimmed by 4 bases and J by 3 bases, 3 bases remained unmatched. Per germline, CDR1 SNHLY and CDR2 FYNNEI. This CDR3 contains 16 residues. The CDR3 sequence is CASSGDRGRANEKLFF. DNA of the CDR3: TGTGCCAGCAGTGGGGACAGGGGGCGGGCTAATGAAAAACTGTTTTTT.

This clone was detected once. The chain couples TRBV5-4 to TRBJ1-2; TRBD1 agrees at 7 bases. Trimming cost V 4 bases and J 3 bases; bases outside gene matches: 12. Germline lookup yields CDR1 SGHNT and CDR2 YYREEE (reference sequence). The CDR3 has 16 amino acids. The CDR3 coding sequence is TGTGCCAGCAGCGGGGCTAAAGGGGGCCCCTACTATGGCTACACCTTC. Protein sequence: CASSGAKGGPYYGYTF.

V and J are TRBV7-2 and TRBJ2-7; D is possibly TRBD1 (6 bases). Germline CDR1 is SGHTA and CDR2 is FQGNSA. The CDR3 consists of 12 residues. Trimming pared 6 bases from V and 7 bases from J, leaving 13 bases between. CDR3 in DNA: TGTGCCAGCAGGTCACAGGGTCTAGAGCAGTACTTC. It is translated as CASRSQGLEQYF.

This clone is a singleton in its sample. The CDR3 sequence is CASSLGNRGVALTEAFF. The CDR3 DNA follows: TGTGCCAGCAGCTTGGGGAACCGGGGGGTGGCGCTCACTGAAGCTTTCTTT. V gene TRBV5-5 combines with J gene TRBJ1-1; D might be TRBD1 (5 bases). The CDR3 has 17 residues. Germline V gives CDR1 SGHKS, CDR2 YYEKEE (reference sequence). The ends were cut back, 0 bases at V and 4 bases at J, with 19 bases in the middle.

This clone has just a few counts. The CDR3 spells CASSPPGAPNEKLFF. DNA of the CDR3: TGTGCCAGCTCACCTCCGGGAGCCCCGAATGAAAAACTGTTTTTT. This chain links TRBV18 with TRBJ1-4; D is uncertain. The germline V gene has CDR1 KGHSH and CDR2 LQKENI. There are 15 residues in the CDR3. V was trimmed by 3 bases and J by 5 bases, leaving 13 bases between them.

V gene TRBV7-6 combines with J gene TRBJ2-5; 10 positions agree with TRBD2. This CDR3 is built from 16 residues. V lost 5 bases and J lost 2; bases outside the gene matches: 8. Per the germline V gene, CDR1 is SGHVS and CDR2 is FNYEAQ. The DNA for the CDR3 is TGTGCCAGCAGCAAGACTAGCGGGCTTAGTCAAGAGACCCAGTACTTC. It translates to CASSKTSGLSQETQYF.

In the case of this clone: An end of the junction does not agree with germline; a read error may underlie this. This chain joins TRBV5-4 and TRBJ2-3, with 12 nucleotides matching TRBD2. This CDR3 has 16 residues. Germline V gene sequence: CDR1 SGHNT, CDR2 YYREEE (reference sequence). This CDR3 is CASSPRLAGDTNTQYF. The CDR3 region has the DNA TGTGCCAGCAGCCCGCGACTAGCGGGGGACACAAATACGCAGTATTTT.

The V gene is TRBV2, the J gene TRBJ1-5; 9 nucleotides align to TRBD1. Trimming at V came to 5 bases and at J to 1 base, leaving 9 bases not matched to a gene. Germline V gives CDR1 SNHLY, CDR2 FYNNEI. CDR3 length: 17 amino acids. CDR3 sequence reads: CASSSQGTGMSNQPQHF. The DNA for the CDR3 is TGTGCCAGCAGTTCCCAAGGGACAGGGATGAGCAATCAGCCCCAGCATTTT.

V is TRBV3-1 (or the pseudogene TRBV3-2) and J is TRBJ1-2; possible D gene TRBD1, 5 bases. CDR1 LGHDT and CDR2 YNNKEL come from the germline V gene (reference sequence). V was cut by 5 bases and J by 7 bases, with 17 bases left in between. The CDR3 consists of 14 residues. The CDR3 DNA is TGTGCCAGCAGCTCCCAAGGGTACCAGGGTGGCTACACCTTC. Residues: CASSSQGYQGGYTF.

The chain couples TRBV28 to TRBJ2-6; D is uncertain. The CDR3 has 14 amino acids. With 6 bases removed from V and 0 bases from J, the gap between germline ends came to 6 bases. CDR1 and CDR2 (germline): MDHEN, SYDVKM. The CDR3 coding sequence is TGTGCCAGCAGCGAGATCTCTGGGGCCAACGTCCTGACTTTC. Translated, it gives CASSEISGANVLTF.

This chain connects TRBV24-1 to TRBJ2-1; D may be TRBD1 (6 bases). Germline lookup yields CDR1 KGHDR and CDR2 SFDVKD. V lost 9 bases and J lost 8, with 13 bases in between. The CDR3 runs to 12 residues. The CDR3 sequence: CATGNRVDEQFF. For the CDR3, the DNA is TGTGCCACCGGGAACAGGGTCGATGAGCAGTTCTTC.

The chain joins TRBV10-3 to TRBJ2-7; tentative D call: TRBD1 (6 bases). The CDR3 extends over 14 amino acids. Trimming removed 6 bases at V and 1 base at J, with 13 bases between. Germline V gene data show CDR1 as ENHRY and CDR2 as SYGVKD. The CDR3 DNA reads as TGTGCCATCAGCCTCACAGGGACGTCCTACGAGCAGTACTTC. Translation: CAISLTGTSYEQYF.

The J gene is TRBJ1-1, the V gene TRBV18; D remains ambiguous. Germline-derived CDR1 and CDR2 are KGHSH and LQKENI. V was cut by 2 bases and J by 0 bases, with 10 bases left in between. The CDR3 is 15 residues long. The CDR3 is CASSPLGGLNTEAFF. Here the CDR3 DNA reads TGTGCCAGCTCACCATTGGGCGGGTTGAACACTGAAGCTTTCTTT.

This chain links TRBV5-1 with TRBJ2-3, with 10 bases matching TRBD2. The CDR3 totals 16 residues. CDR1 SGHRS and CDR2 YFSETQ come from the germline V gene. J was trimmed by 0 bases and V by 3 bases; bases with no gene match: 4. In DNA form, the CDR3 reads TGCGCCAGCAGCTGGGGACTAGCGCCTAGCACAGATACGCAGTATTTT. Amino acid sequence: CASSWGLAPSTDTQYF. Full variable domain (remainder filled in from reference TRBV5-1 and TRBJ2-3): KAGVTQTPRYLIKTRGQQVTLSCSPISGHRSVSWYQQTPGQGLQFLFEYFSETQRNKGNFPGRFSGRQFSNSRSEMNVSTLELGDSALYLCASSWGLAPSTDTQYFGPGTRLTVL.

This chain connects TRBV7-9 to TRBJ2-1; 11 bases match TRBD2. The CDR3 runs to 17 residues. With V trimmed by 4 bases and J by 3 bases, 8 bases remained unmatched. From germline, CDR1 is SEHNR and CDR2 FQNEAQ (reference sequence). CDR3 sequence: CASSSNLGLADYNEQFF. The CDR3 DNA reads TGTGCCAGCAGCTCCAACCTGGGACTAGCGGACTACAATGAGCAGTTCTTC.

V gene TRBV13 combines with J gene TRBJ2-3; TRBD1 might be the D (5 bases). Germline V gene lookup returns CDR1 PRHDT and CDR2 FYEKMQ (reference sequence). The ends were cut back, 0 bases at V and 8 bases at J, with 12 bases in the middle. The CDR3 runs to 14 residues. The CDR3 here is CASSLGALGVTQYF. CDR3 in DNA: TGTGCCAGCAGCTTAGGGGCTTTAGGGGTTACGCAGTATTTT.

The chain couples TRBV11-2 to TRBJ1-3; 8 positions match TRBD1. Germline trimming cut 6 bases from V and 4 bases from J; bases unmatched to any gene: 8. The CDR3 is made up of 15 amino acids. CDR1 and CDR2 (germline): SGHAT, FQNNGV. The CDR3 sequence is CASSSDRAWGNTIYF. CDR3 nucleotides: TGTGCCAGCAGTTCGGACAGGGCTTGGGGAAACACCATATATTTT. The full variable domain, in which reference TRBV11-2 and TRBJ1-3 provide the parts outside the CDR3, is EAGVAQSPRYKIIEKRQSVAFWCNPISGHATLYWYQQILGQGPKLLIQFQNNGVVDDSQLPKDRFSAERLKGVDSTLKIQPAKLEDSAVYLCASSSDRAWGNTIYFGEGSWLTVV.

The chain recombines TRBV5-4 with TRBJ1-2, with 7 nucleotides matching TRBD1. Germline CDR1 SGHNT, CDR2 YYREEE (reference sequence). The CDR3 covers 14 residues. The ends lost 4 bases at V and 0 bases at J; junction bases unmatched: 3. The CDR3 region is CASSPGGANYGYTF. CDR3 DNA sequence: TGTGCCAGCAGCCCAGGGGGTGCTAACTATGGCTACACCTTC.

This clone was seen only a few times. V and J are TRBV28 and TRBJ2-3; D unresolved. Between the trimmed V and J ends, which lost 3 bases and 0 bases, there was a span of 10 bases. The CDR3 has 15 residues. Per germline, CDR1 MDHEN and CDR2 SYDVKM. CDR3 DNA sequence: TGTGCCAGCAGTTTTTTTGGCCAGAGCACAGATACGCAGTATTTT. It codes for CASSFFGQSTDTQYF. The full variable domain, completed using reference TRBV28 and TRBJ2-3, is DVKVTQSSRYLVKRTGEKVFLECVQDMDHENMFWYRQDPGLGLRLIYFSYDVKMKEKGDIPEGYSVSREKKERFSLILESASTNQTSMYLCASSFFGQSTDTQYFGPGTRLTVL.

V is TRBV29-1 and J is TRBJ2-7; D perhaps matches TRBD2 (6 bases). The V gene lost 4 bases and the J gene lost 1 base, with 14 bases spanning the gap. The length of the CDR3 is 14 residues. Germline-derived CDR1 and CDR2 are SQVTM and ANQGSEA. CDR3 protein: CSVATPGGSYEQYF. CDR3 in DNA: TGCAGCGTTGCAACACCAGGAGGGTCCTACGAGCAGTACTTC.

The V gene is TRBV2, the J gene TRBJ1-5; D ambiguous. The V end lost 6 bases, the J end lost 6 bases, and 15 bases lay between the germline ends. Germline CDR1 and CDR2: SNHLY and FYNNEI. The CDR3 has 14 residues. The CDR3, as DNA: TGTGCCAGCAGGAAGGAGGGTAGGGTTCAGCCCCAGCATTTT. Its protein is CASRKEGRVQPQHF.

This clone was detected only a few times. The chain combines TRBV2 with TRBJ1-2; D possibly corresponds to TRBD1 (6 bases). CDR1 and CDR2 (germline): SNHLY, FYNNEI. V lost 10 bases and J 4 bases, leaving 19 bases between the germline ends. The CDR3 consists of 14 residues. DNA for the CDR3: TGTGCCACCCGCGGGGGGGGCTTCGGCTATGGCTACACCTTC. Protein product: CATRGGGFGYGYTF.

The chain is built from TRBV2 and TRBJ1-4; 9 bases fit TRBD1. J lost 12 bases, V lost 3 bases, and 8 bases had no gene match. CDR1 is SNHLY, CDR2 FYNNEI, per germline. The CDR3 loop spans 14 amino acids. CDR3 in DNA: TGTGCCAGCAGTGACTGGGACAGGGCCCTCCAACTGTTTTTT. Its protein product is CASSDWDRALQLFF. Drawing the rest from reference TRBV2 and TRBJ1-4, the complete variable domain is EPEVTQTPSHQVTQMGQEVILRCVPISNHLYFYWYRQILGQKVEFLVSFYNNEISEKSEIFDDQFSVERPDGSNFTLKIRSTKLEDSAMYFCASSDWDRALQLFFGSGTQLSVL.

This rearrangement joins TRBV7-9 to TRBJ1-1, with D possibly TRBD1 on 5 matching bases. V was pared by 7 bases and J by 4 bases, with 16 bases between. This CDR3 spans 14 amino acids. Germline CDR1 is SEHNR and CDR2 is FQNEAQ (reference sequence). DNA of the CDR3: TGTGCCAGCAACCGCGGGGGTGACGGCACTGAAGCTTTCTTT. Amino acids: CASNRGGDGTEAFF.

The chain couples TRBV19 to TRBJ1-4; 10 nucleotides match TRBD1. The CDR3 covers 16 residues. Losses at the gene ends were 5 bases for V and 8 bases for J; bases not matched to a gene: 11. CDR1 is LNHDA, CDR2 SQIVND, per germline (reference sequence). As DNA, the CDR3 is TGTGCCAGTAGTCCTGGACAGGGGGGAAAGGTCGAAAAACTGTTTTTT. Translated: CASSPGQGGKVEKLFF. The whole variable domain, filled in from reference TRBV19 and TRBJ1-4, reads DGGITQSPKYLFRKEGQNVTLSCEQNLNHDAMYWYRQDPGQGLRLIYYSQIVNDFQKGDIAEGYSVSREKKESFPLTVTSAQKNPTAFYLCASSPGQGGKVEKLFFGSGTQLSVL.